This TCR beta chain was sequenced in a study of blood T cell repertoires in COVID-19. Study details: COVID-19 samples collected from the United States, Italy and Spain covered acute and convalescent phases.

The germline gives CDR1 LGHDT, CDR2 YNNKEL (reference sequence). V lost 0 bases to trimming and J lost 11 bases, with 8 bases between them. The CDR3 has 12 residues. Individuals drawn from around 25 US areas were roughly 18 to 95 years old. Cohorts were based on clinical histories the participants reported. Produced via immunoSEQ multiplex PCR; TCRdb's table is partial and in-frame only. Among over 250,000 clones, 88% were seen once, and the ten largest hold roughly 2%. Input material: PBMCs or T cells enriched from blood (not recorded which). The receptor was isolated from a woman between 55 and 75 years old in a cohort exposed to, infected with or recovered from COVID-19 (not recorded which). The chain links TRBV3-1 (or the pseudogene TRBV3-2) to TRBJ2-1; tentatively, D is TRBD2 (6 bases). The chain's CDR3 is CASSQEGLKQFF. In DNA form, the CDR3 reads TGTGCCAGCAGCCAAGAAGGACTAAAGCAGTTCTTC.